This record covers a single T cell receptor beta chain. These data come from a study of shared T cell receptors in the human thymus. The germline V gene encodes CDR1 MNHEY and CDR2 SMNVEV (reference sequence). This CDR3 comprises 17 residues. V was pared by 5 bases and J by 4 bases, with 12 bases of the junction left unmatched. Profiled with immunoSEQ multiplex PCR; TCRdb holds only in-frame clones, not every one. The data hold roughly 550,000 clones, with 75% to 85% observed a single time. These data were likewise used in another study, on human thymus T cells. As that study records: Highly overlapping thymic repertoires in unrelated individuals were reported by related research.

The V call is TRBV27, the J call TRBJ2-2, with 8 bases fitting TRBD1. Input material: thymocytes. The receptor was derived from a boy younger than two with a congenital heart defect. For the CDR3, the DNA is TGTGCCAGCAGTGCAGGACAGGGCGAGAGTTTCACCGGGGAGCTGTTTTTT. This encodes CASSAGQGESFTGELFF.